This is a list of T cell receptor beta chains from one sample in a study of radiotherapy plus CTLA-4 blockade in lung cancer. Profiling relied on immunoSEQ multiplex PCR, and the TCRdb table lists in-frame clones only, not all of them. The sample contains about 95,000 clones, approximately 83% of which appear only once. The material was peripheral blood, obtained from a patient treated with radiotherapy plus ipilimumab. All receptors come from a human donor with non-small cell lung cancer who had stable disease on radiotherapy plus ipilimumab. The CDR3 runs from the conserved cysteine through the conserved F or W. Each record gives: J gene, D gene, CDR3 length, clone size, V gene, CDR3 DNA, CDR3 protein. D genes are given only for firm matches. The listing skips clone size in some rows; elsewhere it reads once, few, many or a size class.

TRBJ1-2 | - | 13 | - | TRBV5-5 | TGTGCCAGCAGCTTGATTCCAGGGATAGGCTACACCTTC | CASSLIPGIGYTF
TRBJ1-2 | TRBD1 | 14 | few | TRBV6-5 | TGTGCCAGCAGCCCAGGGGGCCAGGCGTATGGCTACACCTTC | CASSPGGQAYGYTF
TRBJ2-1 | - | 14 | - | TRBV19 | TGTGCCAGTAGTATCGGGCAGACATACAATGAGCAGTTCTTC | CASSIGQTYNEQFF
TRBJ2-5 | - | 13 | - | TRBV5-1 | TGCGCCAGCAGCTTGAGGGGGAGGGAGACCCAGTACTTC | CASSLRGRETQYF
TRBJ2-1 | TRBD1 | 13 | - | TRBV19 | TGTGCCACCCGACAGGGGGCCTACAATGAGCAGTTCTTC | CATRQGAYNEQFF
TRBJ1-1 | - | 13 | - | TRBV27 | TGTGCCAGCAGTTTTGTAGGGAGAACTGAAGCTTTCTTT | CASSFVGRTEAFF
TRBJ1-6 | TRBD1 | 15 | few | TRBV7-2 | TGTGCCAGCAGCTCCGGACAGGGCCATAATTCACCCCTCCACTTT | CASSSGQGHNSPLHF
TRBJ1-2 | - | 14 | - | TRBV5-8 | TGTGCCAGCAGCTTTAATTTGGGATACAGGGGCTACACCTTC | CASSFNLGYRGYTF
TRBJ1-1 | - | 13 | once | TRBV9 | TGTGCCAGCAGCGTAGAGACAAACACTGAAGCTTTCTTT | CASSVETNTEAFF
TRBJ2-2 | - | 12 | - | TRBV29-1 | TGCAGCGCCGGATCCCAGGGCGGGGAGCTGTTTTTT | CSAGSQGGELFF
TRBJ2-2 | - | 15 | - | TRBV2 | TGTGCCAGCAGTGAAGTTGGCAGACTCACCGGGGAGCTGTTTTTT | CASSEVGRLTGELFF
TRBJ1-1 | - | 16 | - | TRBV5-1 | TGCGCCAGCAGCCTAACAGTACTTCCGGGGAACACTGAAGCTTTCTTT | CASSLTVLPGNTEAFF
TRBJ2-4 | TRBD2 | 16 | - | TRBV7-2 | TGTGCCAGCAGCTTAGACGGGGGAGGGCCGGGGATCATTCAGTACTTC | CASSLDGGGPGIIQYF
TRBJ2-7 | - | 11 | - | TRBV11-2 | TGTGCCAGCAGCCTCAGGGGCGAGCAGTACTTC | CASSLRGEQYF
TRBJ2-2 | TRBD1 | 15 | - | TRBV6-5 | TGTGCCAGCAGTTCGGTGACAGGGGGCACCGGGGAGCTGTTTTTT | CASSSVTGGTGELFF
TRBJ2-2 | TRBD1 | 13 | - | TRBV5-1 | TGCGCCAGCAGCCGGGACAGCACCGGGGAGCTGTTTTTT | CASSRDSTGELFF
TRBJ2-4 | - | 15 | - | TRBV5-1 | TGCGCCAGCAGCTTGGGGTCTGAGGGTAGGCGCATTCAGTACTTC | CASSLGSEGRRIQYF
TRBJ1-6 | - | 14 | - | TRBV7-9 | TGTGCCAGCAGCTCCCGGACTTTGGATTCACCCCTCCACTTT | CASSSRTLDSPLHF
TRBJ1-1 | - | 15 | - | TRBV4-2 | TGTGCCAGCAGCCCATCTTCGGGGCAGAACACTGAAGCTTTCTTT | CASSPSSGQNTEAFF
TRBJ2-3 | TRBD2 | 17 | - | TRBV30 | TGTGCCTGGAGCCGGGGACTAGCGGGAGCTAGCACAGATACGCAGTATTTT | CAWSRGLAGASTDTQYF
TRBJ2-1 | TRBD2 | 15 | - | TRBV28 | TGTGCCAGCAGACAAACTAGCGGGTCCTACAATGAGCAGTTCTTC | CASRQTSGSYNEQFF
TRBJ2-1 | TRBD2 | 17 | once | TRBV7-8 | TGTGCCAGCAGCGACCCCCAAGCGGGAGGGTCCTACAATGAGCAGTTCTTC | CASSDPQAGGSYNEQFF
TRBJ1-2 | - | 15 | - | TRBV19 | TGTGCCAGTAGTTTACTACAGGGTTCTAACTATGGCTACACCTTC | CASSLLQGSNYGYTF
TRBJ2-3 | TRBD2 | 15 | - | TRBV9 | TGTGCCAGCAGCTTCCGGACTAGCGGTGGGGATACGCAGTATTTT | CASSFRTSGGDTQYF
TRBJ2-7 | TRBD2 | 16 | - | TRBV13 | TGTGCCAGCAGCTTAGGAGCGGGGGGAATTTCCTACGAGCAGTACTTC | CASSLGAGGISYEQYF
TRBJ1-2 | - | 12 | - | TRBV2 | TGTGCCAGCAGCCCTGAGGTCTATGGCTACACCTTC | CASSPEVYGYTF